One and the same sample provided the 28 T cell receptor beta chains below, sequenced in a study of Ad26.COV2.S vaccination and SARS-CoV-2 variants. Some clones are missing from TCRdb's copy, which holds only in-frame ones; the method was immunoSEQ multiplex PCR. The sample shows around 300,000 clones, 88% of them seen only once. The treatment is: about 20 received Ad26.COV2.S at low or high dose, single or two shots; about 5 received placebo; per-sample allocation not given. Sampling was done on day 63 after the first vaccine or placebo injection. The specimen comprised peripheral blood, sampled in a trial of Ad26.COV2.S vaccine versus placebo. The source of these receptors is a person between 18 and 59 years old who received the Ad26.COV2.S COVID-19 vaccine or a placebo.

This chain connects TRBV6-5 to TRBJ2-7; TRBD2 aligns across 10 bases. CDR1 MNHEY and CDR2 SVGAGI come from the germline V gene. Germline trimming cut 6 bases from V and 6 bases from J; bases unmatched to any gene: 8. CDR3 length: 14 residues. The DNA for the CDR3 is TGTGCCAGCAGGTTAAGCGGGGGGGCGGCCGAGCAGTACTTC. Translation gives CASRLSGGAAEQYF.

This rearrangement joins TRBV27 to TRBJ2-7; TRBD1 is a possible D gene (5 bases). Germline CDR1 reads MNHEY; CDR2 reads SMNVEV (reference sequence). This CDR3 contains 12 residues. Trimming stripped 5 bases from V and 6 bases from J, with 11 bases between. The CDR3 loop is CASSPAGLEQYF. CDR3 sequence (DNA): TGTGCCAGCAGTCCGGCAGGGCTCGAGCAGTACTTC.

The CDR3 DNA reads as TGTGCCAGCAGTTTTGGCCTAGCGGGACCAGAGACCCAGTACTTC. Protein sequence: CASSFGLAGPETQYF. The chain carries TRBV27 and TRBJ2-5, with 9 bases lining up with TRBD2. The CDR3 consists of 15 residues. The junction had 6 bases not matched to a gene; V was cut back by 3 bases and J by 4 bases. The germline V gene has CDR1 MNHEY and CDR2 SMNVEV (reference sequence).

CDR3 DNA: TGTGCCAGCAGCCAAGAAATGGTGCAGACAGATACGCAGTATTTT. Residues: CASSQEMVQTDTQYF. The chain carries TRBV14 and TRBJ2-3; D uncertain. Deletions cut 0 bases from V and 3 bases from J, with 10 bases between. CDR3 size: 15 residues. Per germline, CDR1 SGHDN and CDR2 FVKESK.

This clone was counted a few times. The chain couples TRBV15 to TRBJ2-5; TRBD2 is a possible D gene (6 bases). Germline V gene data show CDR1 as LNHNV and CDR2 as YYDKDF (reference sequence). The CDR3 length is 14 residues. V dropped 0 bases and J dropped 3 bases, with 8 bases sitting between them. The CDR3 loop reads CATSRDVAEETQYF. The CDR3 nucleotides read TGTGCCACCAGCAGAGACGTAGCGGAAGAGACCCAGTACTTC.

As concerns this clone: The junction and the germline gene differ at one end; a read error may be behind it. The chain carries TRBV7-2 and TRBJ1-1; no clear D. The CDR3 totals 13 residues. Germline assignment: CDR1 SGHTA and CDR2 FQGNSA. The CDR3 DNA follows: TGTGCCAGCAACTTAGGGTTTACGACTGAAGCTTTCTTT. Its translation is CASNLGFTTEAFF.

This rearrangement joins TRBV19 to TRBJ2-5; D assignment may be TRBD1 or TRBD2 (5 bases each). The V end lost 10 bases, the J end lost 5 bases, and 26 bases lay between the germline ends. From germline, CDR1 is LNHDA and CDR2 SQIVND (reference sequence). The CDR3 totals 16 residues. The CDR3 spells CATPPPPGPSWETQYF. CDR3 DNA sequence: TGTGCCACTCCCCCTCCCCCGGGACCCAGCTGGGAGACCCAGTACTTC. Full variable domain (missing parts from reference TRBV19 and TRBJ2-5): DGGITQSPKYLFRKEGQNVTLSCEQNLNHDAMYWYRQDPGQGLRLIYYSQIVNDFQKGDIAEGYSVSREKKESFPLTVTSAQKNPTAFYLCATPPPPGPSWETQYFGPGTRLLVL.

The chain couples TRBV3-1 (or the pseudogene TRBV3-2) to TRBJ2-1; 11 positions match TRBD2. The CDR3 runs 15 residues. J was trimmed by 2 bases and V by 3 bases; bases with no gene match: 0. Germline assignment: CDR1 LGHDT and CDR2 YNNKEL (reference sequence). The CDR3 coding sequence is TGTGCCAGCAGCCATAGCGGGGGGGCCTACAATGAGCAGTTCTTC. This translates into CASSHSGGAYNEQFF.

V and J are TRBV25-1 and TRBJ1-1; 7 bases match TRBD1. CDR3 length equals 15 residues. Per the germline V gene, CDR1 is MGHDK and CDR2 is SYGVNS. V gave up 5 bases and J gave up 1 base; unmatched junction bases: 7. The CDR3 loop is CASSNPGTANTEAFF. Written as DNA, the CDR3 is TGTGCCAGCAGTAATCCCGGGACAGCGAACACTGAAGCTTTCTTT.

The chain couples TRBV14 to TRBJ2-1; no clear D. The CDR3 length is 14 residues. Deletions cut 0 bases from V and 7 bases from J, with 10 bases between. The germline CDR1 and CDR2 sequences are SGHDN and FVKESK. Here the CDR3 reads CASSQEIGRNEQFF. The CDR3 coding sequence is TGTGCCAGCAGCCAAGAGATAGGTCGGAATGAGCAGTTCTTC.

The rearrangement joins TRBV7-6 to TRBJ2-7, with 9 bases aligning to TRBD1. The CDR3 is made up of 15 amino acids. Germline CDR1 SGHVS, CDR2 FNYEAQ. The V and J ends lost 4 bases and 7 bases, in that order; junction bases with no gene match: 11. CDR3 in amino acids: CASSSVSGQGVEQYF. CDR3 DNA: TGTGCCAGCAGCTCCGTCTCGGGACAGGGTGTTGAGCAGTACTTC.

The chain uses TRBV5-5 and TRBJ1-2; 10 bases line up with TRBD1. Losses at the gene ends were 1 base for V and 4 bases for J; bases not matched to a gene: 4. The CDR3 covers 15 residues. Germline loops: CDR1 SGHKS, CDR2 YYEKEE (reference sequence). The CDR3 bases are TGTGCCAGCAGCTTGCCGGGACAGGGGCTCTATGGCTACACCTTC. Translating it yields CASSLPGQGLYGYTF.

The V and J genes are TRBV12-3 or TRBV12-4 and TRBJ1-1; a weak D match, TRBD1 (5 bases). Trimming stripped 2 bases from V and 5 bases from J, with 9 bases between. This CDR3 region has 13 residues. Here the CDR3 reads CASSLTEGTEAFF. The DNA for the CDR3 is TGTGCCAGCAGTTTAACGGAGGGGACTGAAGCTTTCTTT.

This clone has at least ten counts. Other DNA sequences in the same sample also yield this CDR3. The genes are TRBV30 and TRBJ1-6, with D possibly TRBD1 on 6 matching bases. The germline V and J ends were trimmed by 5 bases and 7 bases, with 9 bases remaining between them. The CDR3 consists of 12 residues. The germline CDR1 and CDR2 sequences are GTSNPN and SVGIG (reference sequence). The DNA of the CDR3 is TGTGCCTGGGGACAGACAAATTCACCCCTCCACTTT. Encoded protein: CAWGQTNSPLHF. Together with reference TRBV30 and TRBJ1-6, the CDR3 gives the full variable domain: SQTIHQWPATLVQPVGSPLSLECTVEGTSNPNLYWYRQAAGRGLQLLFYSVGIGQISSEVPQNLSASRPQDRQFILSSKKLLLSDSGFYLCAWGQTNSPLHFGNGTRLTVT.

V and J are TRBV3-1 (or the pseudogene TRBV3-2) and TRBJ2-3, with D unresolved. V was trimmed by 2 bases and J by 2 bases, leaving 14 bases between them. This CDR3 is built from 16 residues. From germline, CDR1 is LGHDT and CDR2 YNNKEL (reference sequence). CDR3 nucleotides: TGTGCCAGCAGCCAAAGTCGCGGCTTTAACACAGATACGCAGTATTTT. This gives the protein CASSQSRGFNTDTQYF.

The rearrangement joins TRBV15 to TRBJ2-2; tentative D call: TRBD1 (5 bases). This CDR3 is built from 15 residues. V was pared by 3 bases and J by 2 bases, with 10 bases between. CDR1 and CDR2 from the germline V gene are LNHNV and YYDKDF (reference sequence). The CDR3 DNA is TGTGCCACCAGCAGCCAGGGAAGAAACACCGGGGAGCTGTTTTTT. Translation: CATSSQGRNTGELFF.

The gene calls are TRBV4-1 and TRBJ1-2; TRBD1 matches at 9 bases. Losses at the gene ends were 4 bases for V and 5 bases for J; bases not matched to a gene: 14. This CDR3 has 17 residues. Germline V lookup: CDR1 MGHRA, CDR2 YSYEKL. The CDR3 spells CASSLVPGQGSGYGYTF. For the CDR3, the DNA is TGCGCCAGCAGCCTAGTCCCGGGACAGGGATCAGGGTATGGCTACACCTTC.

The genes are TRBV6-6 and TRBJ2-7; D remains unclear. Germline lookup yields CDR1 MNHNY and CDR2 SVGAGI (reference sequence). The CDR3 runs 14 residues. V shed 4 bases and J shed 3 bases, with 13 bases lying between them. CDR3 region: CASSSRHGRYEQYF. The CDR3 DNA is TGTGCCAGCAGTTCTCGACACGGGCGCTACGAGCAGTACTTC.

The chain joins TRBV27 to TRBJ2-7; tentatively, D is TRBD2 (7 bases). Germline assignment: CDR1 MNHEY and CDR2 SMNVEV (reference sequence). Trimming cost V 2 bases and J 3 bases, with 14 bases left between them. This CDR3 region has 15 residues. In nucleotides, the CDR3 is TGTGCCAGCAGTTTAGGGGGGGGGCCTAACTACGAGCAGTACTTC. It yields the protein CASSLGGGPNYEQYF.

The CDR3 region is CASKIDPGRGADTIYF. CDR3 in DNA: TGTGCCAGCAAGATCGATCCGGGCCGTGGGGCCGACACCATATATTTT. The chain combines TRBV7-9 with TRBJ1-3, with TRBD1 as a possible D gene (5 bases). This CDR3 contains 16 residues. Trimming pared 7 bases from V and 8 bases from J, leaving 24 bases between. Germline V lookup: CDR1 SEHNR, CDR2 FQNEAQ (reference sequence).

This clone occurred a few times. CDR3 bases: TGTGCTTCGTCGGGGGGACTAATGAGCTCCTACAATGAGCAGTTCTTC. Protein sequence: CASSGGLMSSYNEQFF. V and J are TRBV27 and TRBJ2-1; 7 nucleotides align to TRBD2. Germline assignment: CDR1 MNHEY and CDR2 SMNVEV (reference sequence). The CDR3 runs 16 residues.

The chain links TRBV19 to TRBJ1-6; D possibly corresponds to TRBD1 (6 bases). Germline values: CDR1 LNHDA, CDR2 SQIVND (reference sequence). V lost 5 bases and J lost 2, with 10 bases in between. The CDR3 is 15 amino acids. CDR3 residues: CASSSGETYNSPLHF. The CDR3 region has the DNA TGTGCCAGTAGTTCAGGGGAAACCTATAATTCACCCCTCCACTTT.

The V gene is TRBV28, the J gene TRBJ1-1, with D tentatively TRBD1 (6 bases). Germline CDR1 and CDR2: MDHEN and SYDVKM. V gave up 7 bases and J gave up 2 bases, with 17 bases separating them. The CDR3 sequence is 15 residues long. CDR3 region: CASIFLGHGNTEAFF. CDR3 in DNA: TGTGCCAGCATTTTCTTGGGACACGGAAACACTGAAGCTTTCTTT.

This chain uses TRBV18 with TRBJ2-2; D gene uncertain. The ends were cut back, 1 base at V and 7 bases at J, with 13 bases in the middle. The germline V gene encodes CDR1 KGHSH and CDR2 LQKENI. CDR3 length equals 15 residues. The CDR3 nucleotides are TGTGCCAGCTCACCACTCGCGCTTCCAGGCGGGGAGCTGTTTTTT. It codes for CASSPLALPGGELFF.

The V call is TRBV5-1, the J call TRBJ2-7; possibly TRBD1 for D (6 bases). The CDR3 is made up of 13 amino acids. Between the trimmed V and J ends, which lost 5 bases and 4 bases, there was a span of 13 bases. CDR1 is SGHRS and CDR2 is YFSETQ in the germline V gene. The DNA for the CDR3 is TGCGCCAGCAGGGACAGCTCTTTGTACGAGCAGTACTTC. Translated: CASRDSSLYEQYF.

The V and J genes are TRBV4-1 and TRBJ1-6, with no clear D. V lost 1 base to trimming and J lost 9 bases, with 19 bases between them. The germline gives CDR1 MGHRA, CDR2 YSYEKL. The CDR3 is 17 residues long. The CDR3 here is CASSQARPGFGGSPLHF. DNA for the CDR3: TGCGCCAGCAGCCAAGCCCGTCCGGGGTTTGGTGGTTCACCCCTCCACTTT.

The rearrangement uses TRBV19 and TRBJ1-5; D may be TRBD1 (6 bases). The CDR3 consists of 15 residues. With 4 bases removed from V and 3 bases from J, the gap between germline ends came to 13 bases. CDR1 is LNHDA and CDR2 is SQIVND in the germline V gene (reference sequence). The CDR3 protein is CASSTGQSLNQPQHF. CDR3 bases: TGTGCCAGTAGTACCGGACAGAGCCTCAATCAGCCCCAGCATTTT.

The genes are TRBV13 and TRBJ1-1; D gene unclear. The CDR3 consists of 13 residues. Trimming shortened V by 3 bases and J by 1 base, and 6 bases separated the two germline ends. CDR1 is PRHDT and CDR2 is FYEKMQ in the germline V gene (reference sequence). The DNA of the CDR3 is TGTGCCAGCAGCTTGAACGGGAACACTGAAGCTTTCTTT. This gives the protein CASSLNGNTEAFF.